Shown below are 13 T cell receptor beta chains from a single sample sequenced in a study of Ad26.COV2.S vaccination and SARS-CoV-2 variants. Only in-frame clones appear in the TCRdb table, and some are missing; sequencing was by immunoSEQ multiplex PCR. The table records hundreds of thousands of clones, approximately 89% of them present only once. The treatment is: 15 to 20 received Ad26.COV2.S at low or high dose, single or two shots; 5 received placebo; per-sample allocation not given. Vaccine and placebo recipients were sampled on day 63 after the first injection. The source material was peripheral blood, sampled in a trial of Ad26.COV2.S vaccine versus placebo. The origin of the receptors is a person between 18 and 65 years old who received the Ad26.COV2.S COVID-19 vaccine or a placebo.

The CDR3 DNA reads as TGTGCCAGTAGTATAGATCGGGGCAGGGGGCTTGTCTATGGCTACACCTTC. Translated, it gives CASSIDRGRGLVYGYTF. This rearrangement joins TRBV19 to TRBJ1-2; 8 nucleotides line up with TRBD1. CDR3 length equals 17 residues. V lost 0 bases to trimming and J lost 4 bases; unmatched junction nucleotides: 10. Germline CDR1 is LNHDA and CDR2 is SQIVND (reference sequence).

The rearrangement uses TRBV5-4 and TRBJ2-3; 8 bases line up with TRBD2. V trimming: 4 bases; J trimming: 1 base; junction bases outside the gene matches: 5. This CDR3 is 15 amino acids long. Germline V lookup: CDR1 SGHNT, CDR2 YYREEE (reference sequence). The CDR3 DNA is TGTGCCAGCAGCCAAGCGGGGGCCCGCACAGATACGCAGTATTTT. This gives the protein CASSQAGARTDTQYF.

The gene calls are TRBV5-1 and TRBJ2-5; possible D gene TRBD2, 6 bases. The CDR3 contains 15 residues. Germline V gene lookup returns CDR1 SGHRS and CDR2 YFSETQ. V was clipped by 4 bases and J by 5 bases, with 18 bases between them. CDR3 residues: CASSRLGGSGETQYF. In DNA form, the CDR3 reads TGCGCCAGCAGCCGGTTGGGGGGTAGTGGTGAGACCCAGTACTTC.

The chain carries TRBV30 and TRBJ1-1; D is undetermined. Germline loops: CDR1 GTSNPN, CDR2 SVGIG (reference sequence). V was pared by 0 bases and J by 1 base, with 9 bases between. The CDR3 has 14 amino acids. The CDR3 sequence: CAWSVTSQNTEAFF. CDR3 DNA: TGTGCCTGGAGTGTGACCAGCCAGAACACTGAAGCTTTCTTT. Together with reference TRBV30 and TRBJ1-1, the CDR3 gives the full variable domain: SQTIHQWPATLVQPVGSPLSLECTVEGTSNPNLYWYRQAAGRGLQLLFYSVGIGQISSEVPQNLSASRPQDRQFILSSKKLLLSDSGFYLCAWSVTSQNTEAFFGQGTRLTVV.

J is TRBJ2-1 and V is TRBV28, with 9 nucleotides matching TRBD2. After removal of 2 bases from V and 6 bases from J, the junction contained 8 bases not matched to a gene. The germline CDR1 and CDR2 sequences are MDHEN and SYDVKM. The CDR3 runs 16 residues. As DNA, the CDR3 is TGTGCCAGCAGTTTAACCGGGACTAGCAGCCTCAATGAGCAGTTCTTC. Its translation is CASSLTGTSSLNEQFF.

The rearrangement joins TRBV5-1 to TRBJ2-5, with 10 bases matching TRBD2. In germline, CDR1 is SGHRS, CDR2 YFSETQ. The CDR3 sequence is 14 residues long. The J segment lost 2 bases and the V segment lost 4 bases, leaving 2 bases of the junction unmatched. The DNA for the CDR3 is TGCGCCAGCAGCCAAGCGGGGGGGCAAGAGACCCAGTACTTC. Protein: CASSQAGGQETQYF.

In DNA form, the CDR3 reads TGTGCCAGCAGCCCGCAAGGTTGGGACTATGGCTACACCTTC. This translates into CASSPQGWDYGYTF. The chain is built from TRBV5-5 and TRBJ1-2; unclear D gene. This CDR3 spans 14 amino acids. V was clipped by 4 bases and J by 3 bases, with 13 bases between them. The germline CDR1 and CDR2 sequences are SGHKS and YYEKEE (reference sequence).

The V gene is TRBV2, the J gene TRBJ1-2, with 8 bases that match TRBD1. The CDR3 totals 19 residues. CDR1 and CDR2 (germline): SNHLY, FYNNEI. V lost 2 bases and J lost 1; bases outside the gene matches: 15. CDR3 protein: CASSEPRYSTGDFNYGYTF. The CDR3 DNA follows: TGTGCCAGCAGTGAACCGCGTTACTCGACAGGGGACTTTAACTATGGCTACACCTTC.

This chain uses TRBV11-3 with TRBJ2-2; D uncertain. There are 15 residues in the CDR3. CDR1 is SGHNT and CDR2 is YENEEA in the germline V gene. The ends were cut back, 5 bases at V and 0 bases at J, with 10 bases in the middle. CDR3 nucleotides: TGTGCCAGCAGCCCTGGCGCAGCGAACACCGGGGAGCTGTTTTTT. Protein product: CASSPGAANTGELFF.

The chain combines TRBV5-6 with TRBJ1-2; the D gene is possibly TRBD1 (5 bases). There are 12 residues in the CDR3. Trimming removed 3 bases from V and 8 bases from J, with 11 bases in between. CDR1 is SGHDT, CDR2 YYEEEE, per germline. The CDR3 protein is CASSWGSTGYTF. The CDR3 coding sequence is TGTGCCAGCAGCTGGGGCTCGACCGGCTACACCTTC.

The V call is TRBV19, the J call TRBJ2-6; D call uncertain. V lost 8 bases to trimming and J lost 1 base, with 9 bases between them. The CDR3 contains 14 residues. Germline V gene sequence: CDR1 LNHDA, CDR2 SQIVND (reference sequence). The CDR3 DNA reads TGTGCCAGTGGTGATCTATCTGGGGCCAACGTCCTGACTTTC. This gives the protein CASGDLSGANVLTF.

The rearrangement uses TRBV4-1 and TRBJ1-2; 10 nucleotides line up with TRBD1. The CDR3 spans 14 residues. Germline V lookup: CDR1 MGHRA, CDR2 YSYEKL. V shed 3 bases, J shed 8 bases, and the junction held 6 bases outside the gene matches. The CDR3 loop is CASSHFQGQGGYTF. The DNA for the CDR3 is TGCGCCAGCAGCCATTTCCAGGGACAGGGGGGCTACACCTTC.

The chain is built from TRBV7-9 and TRBJ1-2; unclear D gene. Per the germline V gene, CDR1 is SEHNR and CDR2 is FQNEAQ (reference sequence). V lost 0 bases to trimming and J lost 3 bases, with 2 bases between them. This CDR3 contains 12 residues. The CDR3 DNA is TGTGCCAGCAGCTTAGCAGACTATGGCTACACCTTC. It is translated as CASSLADYGYTF.